Listed below are T cell receptor beta chains from one sample, sequenced in a study of T cell repertoires in aging, cancer and after chemotherapy. TCRdb reprocessed the multiplex PCR reads with MiXCR, giving one entry per CDR3 protein. The data show under 2,000 distinct CDR3 sequences, about 26% seen once. Sequencing input: blood. The receptors originated from a human donor with a solid tumor. CDR3s include the opening cysteine and the closing phenylalanine or tryptophan. A D gene is named only where the DNA matches it firmly. The size of a clone is reported for some rows only, either as once, few or many, or as a class for expanded clones.

>TRBV4-3|NA|NA|TRBJ1-5
TGCGCCAGCAGCCAAGACTACACCCGACATCAGCCCCAGCATTTT
CASSQDYTRHQPQHF
>TRBV29-1|TRBD2|NA|TRBJ2-7
TGCAGCGTTGTGTGGCGGGAGGCCTCCTACGAGCAGTACTTC
CSVVWREASYEQYF
>TRBV7-6|TRBD1|medium-sized|TRBJ2-2
TGTGCCAGCAGCTTAAGCTCCGGGACAGCGAACACCGGGGAGCTGTTTTTT
CASSLSSGTANTGELFF
>TRBV19|NA|medium-sized|TRBJ1-2
TGTGCCAGTAGTATAGGCGGGCAGAACTATGGCTACACCTTC
CASSIGGQNYGYTF
>TRBV5-4|TRBD2|medium-sized|TRBJ2-3
TGTGCCAGCAGCTGGAGTGTGTCTAGCGGTACAGATACGCAGTATTTT
CASSWSVSSGTDTQYF
>TRBV2|NA|NA|TRBJ1-5
TGTGCCAGCAGAGAGATTTACGGACAGAATCAGCCCCAGCATTTT
CASREIYGQNQPQHF
>TRBV7-2|NA|NA|TRBJ2-7
TGTGCCAGCAGCTTAGAGACAAGCTACGAGCAGTACTTC
CASSLETSYEQYF
>TRBV7-3|NA|few|TRBJ2-1
TGTGCCAGCAGCCCCCGACTAGTCTCGAGCAATGAGCAGTTCTTC
CASSPRLVSSNEQFF
>TRBV20-1|NA|medium-sized|TRBJ1-3
TGCAGTGCTAGAGATTACGGACAGCGATTCTCTGGAAACACCATATATTTT
CSARDYGQRFSGNTIYF
>TRBV20-1|TRBD1|large|TRBJ2-7
TGCAGTGCCCCGGACAGGTTGAGCTCCTACGAGCAGTACTTC
CSAPDRLSSYEQYF
>TRBV6-2/TRBV6-3|NA|large|TRBJ1-2
TGTGCCAGCAGGCAAGGGGAGGACTATGGCTACACCTTC
CASRQGEDYGYTF
>TRBV6-1|NA|large|TRBJ2-1
TGTGCCAGCAGTGATTCGGAAACCAATGAGCAGTTCTTC
CASSDSETNEQFF
>TRBV27|NA|medium-sized|TRBJ1-4
TGTGCCAGCAGTTTAGGACCTTTTGAAAAACTGTTTTTT
CASSLGPFEKLFF
>TRBV18|NA|medium-sized|TRBJ2-7
TGTGCCAGCTCACCTCTAGCCTGGAGCGAGCAGTACTTC
CASSPLAWSEQYF
>TRBV19|NA|medium-sized|TRBJ2-7
TGTGCCAGTAGTATGCGGAGGGGCGGAGAGCAGTACTTC
CASSMRRGGEQYF
>TRBV28|NA|medium-sized|TRBJ2-5
TGTGCCAGCTGGCCTACAGGGAGGGAGACCCAGTACTTC
CASWPTGRETQYF
>TRBV20-1|TRBD1|medium-sized|TRBJ1-1
TGCAGTGCTAGCCACGGTCGGACAGGGAACACTGAAGCTTTCTTT
CSASHGRTGNTEAFF
>TRBV7-2|NA|few|TRBJ2-3
TGTGCCAGCAGCTCCGGAGACGTAGATACGCAGTATTTT
CASSSGDVDTQYF
>TRBV30|TRBD2|once|TRBJ2-3
TGTGCCTGGAGTGTACGGGGGGGCGCAGATACGCAGTATTTT
CAWSVRGGADTQYF
>TRBV4-3|NA|medium-sized|TRBJ2-7
TGCGCCAGCAGCCAAGACCCGTTGGGAGAGCAGTACTTC
CASSQDPLGEQYF
>TRBV11-2|NA|NA|TRBJ2-2
TGTGCCAGCACGAACAAGGCCGGGGAGCTGTTTTTT
CASTNKAGELFF
>TRBV30|TRBD2|NA|TRBJ2-1
TGTGCCTGGAGTCAACCTAGCGGGAGCTACAATGAGCAGTTCTTC
CAWSQPSGSYNEQFF
>TRBV21-1|NA|few|TRBJ2-1
TGTGCCAGCAGCAACAGGGGTGAGCAGTTCTTC
CASSNRGEQFF
>TRBV5-6|TRBD1|medium-sized|TRBJ2-5
TGTGCCAGCAGCTTCTACGACAGGGTAGAAGAGACCCAGTACTTC
CASSFYDRVEETQYF
>TRBV20-1|NA|medium-sized|TRBJ2-3
TGCAGTGCTAGGGATCGGGTGGGCACAGATACGCAGTATTTT
CSARDRVGTDTQYF
>TRBV10-3|NA|medium-sized|TRBJ2-1
TGTGCCACCGAGGGCCTCGGGGGAGCGTATGGTAATGAGCAGTTCTTC
CATEGLGGAYGNEQFF
>TRBV28|NA|NA|TRBJ2-7
TGTGCCAGCAGTTCCCTCTCCTACGAGCAGTACTTC
CASSSLSYEQYF
>TRBV19|NA|NA|TRBJ2-7
TGTGCCAGTAGTATTCCCGGGACTTCACCCTACGAGCAGTACTTC
CASSIPGTSPYEQYF
>TRBV6-2/TRBV6-3|TRBD2|NA|TRBJ2-5
TGTGCCAGCAGTACCGGGACTAGCGGGGAGAGAGAGACCCAGTACTTC
CASSTGTSGERETQYF
>TRBV30|NA|NA|TRBJ1-6
TGTGCCTCGGGCCAGGGACTGGCCAATTCACCCCTCCACTTT
CASGQGLANSPLHF
>TRBV10-3|TRBD2|medium-sized|TRBJ2-7
TGTGCCATCAGTGAGTCGAACCGAGCTAGCGGTATCGAGCAGTACTTC
CAISESNRASGIEQYF
>TRBV20-1|NA|NA|TRBJ2-1
TGCAGTGCTAGAGATCGGGAGTACAATGAGCAGTTCTTC
CSARDREYNEQFF
>TRBV4-2|NA|medium-sized|TRBJ2-2
TGTGCCAGCAGCCAAGATTCAGCCGTCAACACCGGGGAGCTGTTTTTT
CASSQDSAVNTGELFF
>TRBV20-1|TRBD2|medium-sized|TRBJ2-3
TGCAGTCCCACGGGCGGGAGGGGTACAGATACGCAGTATTTT
CSPTGGRGTDTQYF
>TRBV7-7|NA|NA|TRBJ2-5
TGTGCCAGCAGCTCCGGGACTCACCAAGAGACCCAGTACTTC
CASSSGTHQETQYF
>TRBV27|TRBD1|medium-sized|TRBJ2-2
TGTGCCAGCACGACCGGGACAGGGGCATCCGGGGAGCTGTTTTTT
CASTTGTGASGELFF
>TRBV11-2|TRBD2|few|TRBJ2-1
TGTGCCAGCAGCTCATTAGCGGGGGGGAGTTACAATGAGCAGTTCTTC
CASSSLAGGSYNEQFF
>TRBV12-3/TRBV12-4|NA|medium-sized|TRBJ2-7
TGTGCCAGCAGTTCGTGGGCCTCTTACGAGCAGTACTTC
CASSSWASYEQYF
>TRBV28|TRBD2|NA|TRBJ2-5
TGTGCCAGCAGTTTATGGACTAGCGGGGAAGAGACCCAGTACTTC
CASSLWTSGEETQYF
>TRBV5-1|TRBD2|few|TRBJ2-1
TGCGCCAGCAGCCCATACCCTAGCGGGAGGACCCACAATGAGCAGTTCTTC
CASSPYPSGRTHNEQFF
>TRBV7-2|NA|NA|TRBJ2-1
TGTGCCAGCAGCCCGAACTCCGGGACTCGAGAGTTCTTC
CASSPNSGTREFF
>TRBV20-1|TRBD2|medium-sized|TRBJ2-1
TGCAGTGCTTTCAGACTAGCGGGAGTCAATGAGCAGTTCTTC
CSAFRLAGVNEQFF
>TRBV27|NA|large|TRBJ2-7
TGTGCCAGCAGTTCCGACGGACGCCAGTACTTC
CASSSDGRQYF
>TRBV7-2|TRBD1|medium-sized|TRBJ1-1
TGTGCCAGCAGCTTACTCACAGGGGTGAACACTGAAGCTTTCTTT
CASSLLTGVNTEAFF
>TRBV24-1|NA|few|TRBJ2-7
TGTGCCACCAGTGATTCCGCTCTTGGGGCTTCCTACGAGCAGTACTTC
CATSDSALGASYEQYF
>TRBV12-3/TRBV12-4|NA|medium-sized|TRBJ2-1
TGTGCCAGCAGTTTGGGGCCCCAAAGTTACAATGAGCAGTTCTTC
CASSLGPQSYNEQFF
>TRBV24-1|TRBD1|medium-sized|TRBJ1-4
TGTGCCACCAGTGATCCACAGGGGGAGGATGAAAAACTGTTTTTT
CATSDPQGEDEKLFF
>TRBV11-1|NA|medium-sized|TRBJ1-1
TGTGCCAGCAGCTTACTTGGGCTATGGTACACTGAAGCTTTCTTT
CASSLLGLWYTEAFF
>TRBV20-1|TRBD2|medium-sized|TRBJ2-3
TGCGGGACTAGCGTTTCGCCAGATACGCAGTATTTT
CGTSVSPDTQYF
>TRBV28|NA|few|TRBJ1-5
TGTGCCAGCAATCCGGCGAGCAATCAGCCCCAGCATTTT
CASNPASNQPQHF
>TRBV19|NA|medium-sized|TRBJ1-1
TGTGCCAGTAGGGGAAGGATGAACACTGAAGCTTTCTTT
CASRGRMNTEAFF
>TRBV29-1|NA|large|TRBJ2-1
TGCAGCGTTGAAAGGTTGTCGGCAGGGTCCCTTGACTCCTACAATGAGCAGTTCTTC
CSVERLSAGSLDSYNEQFF
>TRBV30|NA|medium-sized|TRBJ1-2
TGTGCCTGGAGTGTCCCCCAGGTTTCCTATGGCTACACCTTC
CAWSVPQVSYGYTF
>TRBV20-1|NA|medium-sized|TRBJ2-5
TGCAGTGCGGTGAAGGGAAATGAAGGAGAGACCCAGTACTTC
CSAVKGNEGETQYF
>TRBV6-5|NA|large|TRBJ2-5
TGTGCCACCGCGGGGGACAGTGAAGAGACCCAGTACTTC
CATAGDSEETQYF
>TRBV18|NA|medium-sized|TRBJ2-5
TGTGCCAGCTCACCACGAACAGCTGGAGAGACCCAGTACTTC
CASSPRTAGETQYF
>TRBV4-2|NA|NA|TRBJ2-1
TGTGCCAGCAGCCAAGATGGAAAGGGACCCTTCTTC
CASSQDGKGPFF
>TRBV4-2|NA|medium-sized|TRBJ1-3
TGTGCCAGCACCACTAGGGTAGAGGGAAACACCATATATTTT
CASTTRVEGNTIYF
>TRBV7-2|TRBD2|NA|TRBJ2-7
TGTGCCAGCAGCTTAAGGCTAGCGGGGGACTACGAGCAGTACTTC
CASSLRLAGDYEQYF
>TRBV7-2|TRBD2|NA|TRBJ2-7
TGTGCCAGCAGCCCCCGGACTAGCGTTAAGTCCTACGAGCAGTACTTC
CASSPRTSVKSYEQYF